This T cell receptor beta chain was observed in a study of T cells in localized non-small cell lung cancer. Repertoires were generated with immunoSEQ multiplex PCR, while TCRdb's copy carries only in-frame clones and drops some. The profile shows under 60,000 clones, roughly 90% of them singletons. Details on this clone: Its antigen remains unidentified.

The CDR3 is made up of 11 amino acids. Germline-derived CDR1 and CDR2 are SNHLY and FYNNEI. With 8 bases removed from V and 2 bases from J, the gap between germline ends came to 7 bases. Study results and limitations: Adjacent uninvolved lung had the highest clonality, suggesting focused antigen responses. Appearance in adjacent lung was seen for a median 57 of the top 100 tumor clones. A raised T cell density in blood coincided with lengthier overall survival.

Sequences were derived from peripheral blood, sampled before any cancer treatment. This sequence was found in a male donor aged 60 or over with stage III squamous cell lung carcinoma. V usage is TRBV2 and J usage is TRBJ2-7; possibly TRBD1 for D (5 bases). As DNA, the CDR3 is TGTGCCAGCGGACAAACCTACGAGCAGTACTTC. Translating it yields CASGQTYEQYF.